This T cell receptor (beta chain) derives from a study of memory CD4+ T cells and cytomegalovirus serostatus. Broader study findings: About 40% of the roughly 160 known CMV-associated TCRbeta sequences appeared in CD4+ memory.

Single viable CD3+CD4+CD8-CD45RO+ cells were sorted as the memory CD4+ T cells. Between the trimmed V and J ends, which lost 6 bases and 5 bases, there was a span of 8 bases. The length of the CDR3 is 12 residues. Looked up from germline, CDR1 is MNHNS and CDR2 is SASEGT. In the original analysis: Out-of-frame sequences were removed, leaving some 2 million distinct TCRbeta sequences. Generated by immunoSEQ multiplex PCR, the TCRdb table keeps only in-frame clones and is missing some. The V and J calls and clone size were taken over from that table, and D and trimming were inferred from the DNA. Of around 45,000 clones in the sample, roughly 72% are singletons; the top ten hold around 1.2%. Remarks on this clone: Antigen: not known.

This sequence was found in an adult in good health and CMV-seropositive. Sample: memory CD4+ T cells from blood. V gene TRBV6-1 combines with J gene TRBJ1-5; D ambiguous. CDR3 region: CASRVGDQPQHF. The CDR3 DNA reads TGTGCCAGCAGGGTCGGGGATCAGCCCCAGCATTTT.